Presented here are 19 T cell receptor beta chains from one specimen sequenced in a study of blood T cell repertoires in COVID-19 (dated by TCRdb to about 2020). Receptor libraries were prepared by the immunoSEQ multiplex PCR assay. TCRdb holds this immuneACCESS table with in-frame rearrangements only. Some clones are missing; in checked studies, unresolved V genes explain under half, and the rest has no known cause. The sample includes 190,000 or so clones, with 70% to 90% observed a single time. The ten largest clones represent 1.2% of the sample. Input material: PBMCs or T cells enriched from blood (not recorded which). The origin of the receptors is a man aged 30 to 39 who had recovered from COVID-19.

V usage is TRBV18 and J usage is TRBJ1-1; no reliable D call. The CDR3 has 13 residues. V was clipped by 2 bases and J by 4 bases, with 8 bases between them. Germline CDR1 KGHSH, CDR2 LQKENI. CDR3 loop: CASSPFTATEAFF. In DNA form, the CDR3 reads TGTGCCAGCTCACCATTCACAGCCACTGAAGCTTTCTTT. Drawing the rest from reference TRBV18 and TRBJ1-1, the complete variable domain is NAGVMQNPRHLVRRRGQEARLRCSPMKGHSHVYWYRQLPEEGLKFMVYLQKENIIDESGMPKERFSAEFPKEGPSILRIQQVVRGDSAAYFCASSPFTATEAFFGQGTRLTVV.

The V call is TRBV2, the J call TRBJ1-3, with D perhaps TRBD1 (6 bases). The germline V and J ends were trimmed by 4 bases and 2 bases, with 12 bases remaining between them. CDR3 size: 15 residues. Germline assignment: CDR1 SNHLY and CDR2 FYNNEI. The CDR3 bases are TGTGCCAGCAGTGCCGCCAGGGGACCTGGAAACACCATATATTTT. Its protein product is CASSAARGPGNTIYF.

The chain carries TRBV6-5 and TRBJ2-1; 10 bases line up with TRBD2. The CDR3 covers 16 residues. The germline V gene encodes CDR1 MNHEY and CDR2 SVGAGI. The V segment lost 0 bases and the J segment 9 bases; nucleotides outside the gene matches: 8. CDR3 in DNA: TGTGCCAGCAGTTACTCCCGACTAGCGGGCCGTGGTGAGCAGTTCTTC. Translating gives CASSYSRLAGRGEQFF.

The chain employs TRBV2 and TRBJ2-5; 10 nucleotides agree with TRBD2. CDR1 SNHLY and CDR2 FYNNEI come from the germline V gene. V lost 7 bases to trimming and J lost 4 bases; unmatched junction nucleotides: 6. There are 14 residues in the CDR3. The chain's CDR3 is CASNSGGALETQYF. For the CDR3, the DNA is TGTGCCAGCAACAGCGGGGGGGCCTTAGAGACCCAGTACTTC.

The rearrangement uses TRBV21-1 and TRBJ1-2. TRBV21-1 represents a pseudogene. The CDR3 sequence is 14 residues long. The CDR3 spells CASSPGGAGDGYTF. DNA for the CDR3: TGTGCCAGCAGCCCGGGGGGGGCCGGGGATGGCTACACCTTC.

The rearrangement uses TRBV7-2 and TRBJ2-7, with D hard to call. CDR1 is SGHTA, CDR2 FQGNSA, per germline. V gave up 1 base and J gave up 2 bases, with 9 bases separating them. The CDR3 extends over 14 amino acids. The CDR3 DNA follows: TGTGCCAGCAGCTTAGGTGCGGAGACCTACGAGCAGTACTTC. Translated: CASSLGAETYEQYF.

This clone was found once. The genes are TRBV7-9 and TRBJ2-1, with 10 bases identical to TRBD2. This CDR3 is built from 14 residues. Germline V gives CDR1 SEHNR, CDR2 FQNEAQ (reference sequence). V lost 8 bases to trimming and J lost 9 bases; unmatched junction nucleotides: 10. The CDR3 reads CASWTSGSWSEQFF. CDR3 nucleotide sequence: TGTGCCAGCTGGACTAGCGGATCGTGGTCTGAGCAGTTCTTC.

As DNA, the CDR3 is TGCGCCAGCAGCTTGGGGCGGAGAAACAGGGATGTGCCAGATACGCAGTATTTT. Its protein is CASSLGRRNRDVPDTQYF. The chain links TRBV5-1 to TRBJ2-3; weak D call: TRBD1 (6 bases). V lost 0 bases, J lost 4 bases, and 21 bases lay in between. There are 18 residues in the CDR3. Germline CDR1 and CDR2: SGHRS and YFSETQ.

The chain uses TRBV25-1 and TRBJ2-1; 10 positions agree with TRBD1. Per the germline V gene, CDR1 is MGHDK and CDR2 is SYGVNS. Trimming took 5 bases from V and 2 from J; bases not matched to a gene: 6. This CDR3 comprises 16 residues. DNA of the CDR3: TGTGCCAGCAGTCCCACCGGGACAGGGGCCTACAATGAGCAGTTCTTC. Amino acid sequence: CASSPTGTGAYNEQFF.

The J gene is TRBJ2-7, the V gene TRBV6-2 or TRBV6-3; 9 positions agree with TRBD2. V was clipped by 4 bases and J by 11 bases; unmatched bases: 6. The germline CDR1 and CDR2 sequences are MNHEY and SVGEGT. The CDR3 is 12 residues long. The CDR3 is CASSSTRLAEYF. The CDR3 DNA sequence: TGTGCCAGCAGTTCCACCCGACTAGCGGAGTACTTC.

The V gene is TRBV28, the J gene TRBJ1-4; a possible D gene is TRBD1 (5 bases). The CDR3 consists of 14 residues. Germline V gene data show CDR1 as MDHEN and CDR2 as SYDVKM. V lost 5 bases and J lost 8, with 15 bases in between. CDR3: CASSQPGLGEKLFF. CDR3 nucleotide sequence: TGTGCCAGCAGTCAACCGGGACTCGGAGAAAAACTGTTTTTT. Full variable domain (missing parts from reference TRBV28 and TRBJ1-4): DVKVTQSSRYLVKRTGEKVFLECVQDMDHENMFWYRQDPGLGLRLIYFSYDVKMKEKGDIPEGYSVSREKKERFSLILESASTNQTSMYLCASSQPGLGEKLFFGSGTQLSVL.

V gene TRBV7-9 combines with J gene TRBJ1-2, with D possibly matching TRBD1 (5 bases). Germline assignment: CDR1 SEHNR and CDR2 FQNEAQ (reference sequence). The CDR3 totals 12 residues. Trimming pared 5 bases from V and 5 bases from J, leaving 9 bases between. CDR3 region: CASSVTAYGYTF. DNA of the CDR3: TGTGCCAGCAGCGTGACAGCTTATGGCTACACCTTC.

For the CDR3, the DNA is TGTGCCAGCAGCCCAATCCCAGCGGAGGACACCGGGGAGCTGTTTTTT. This gives the protein CASSPIPAEDTGELFF. The chain couples TRBV14 to TRBJ2-2; tentative D call: TRBD2 (5 bases). Germline V gene data show CDR1 as SGHDN and CDR2 as FVKESK. Trimming cost V 4 bases and J 3 bases, with 15 bases left between them. The CDR3 has 16 amino acids.

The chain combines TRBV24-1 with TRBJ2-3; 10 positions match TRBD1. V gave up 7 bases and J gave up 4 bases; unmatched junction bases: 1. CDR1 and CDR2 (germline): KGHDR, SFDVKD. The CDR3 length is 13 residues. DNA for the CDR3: TGTGCCACCAGAGGACAGGGGGCAGATACGCAGTATTTT. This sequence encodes CATRGQGADTQYF.

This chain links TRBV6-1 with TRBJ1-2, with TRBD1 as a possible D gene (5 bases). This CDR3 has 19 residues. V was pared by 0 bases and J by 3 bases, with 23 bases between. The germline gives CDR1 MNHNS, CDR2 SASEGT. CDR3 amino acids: CASSEAGSPRGASYYGYTF. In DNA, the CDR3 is TGTGCCAGCAGTGAAGCTGGCTCGCCTCGCGGGGCCAGTTACTATGGCTACACCTTC.

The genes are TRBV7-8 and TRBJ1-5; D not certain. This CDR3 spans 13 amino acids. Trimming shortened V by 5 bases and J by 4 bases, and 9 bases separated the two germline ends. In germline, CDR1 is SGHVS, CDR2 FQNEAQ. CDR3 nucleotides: TGTGCCAGCAGCCCGGAACTAAATCAGCCCCAGCATTTT. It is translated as CASSPELNQPQHF.

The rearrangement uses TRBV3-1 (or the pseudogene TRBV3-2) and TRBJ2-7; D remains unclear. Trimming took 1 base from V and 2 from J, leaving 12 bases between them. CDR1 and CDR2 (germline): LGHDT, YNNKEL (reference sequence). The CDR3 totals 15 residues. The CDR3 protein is CASSQGGTLTYEQYF. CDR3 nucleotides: TGTGCCAGCAGCCAAGGAGGTACCCTTACCTACGAGCAGTACTTC.

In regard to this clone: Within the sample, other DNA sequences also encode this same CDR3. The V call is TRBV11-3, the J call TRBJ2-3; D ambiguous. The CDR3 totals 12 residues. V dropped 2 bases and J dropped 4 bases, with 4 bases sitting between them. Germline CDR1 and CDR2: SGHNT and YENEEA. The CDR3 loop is CASSLRADTQYF. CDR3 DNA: TGTGCCAGCAGCTTACGGGCAGATACGCAGTATTTT.

CDR3 coding DNA: TGTGCCATCAGTGAGTCGGGAGGGGATAACACTGAAGCTTTCTTT. Translating gives CAISESGGDNTEAFF. The chain joins TRBV10-3 to TRBJ1-1; possibly TRBD1 for D (5 bases). The germline gives CDR1 ENHRY, CDR2 SYGVKD. The ends were cut back, 0 bases at V and 2 bases at J, with 10 bases in the middle. The CDR3 has 15 amino acids.